The next 14 T cell receptor beta chains were all read from a single sample in a study of blood T cell repertoires in COVID-19. Some clones are missing from TCRdb's copy, which holds only in-frame ones; the method was immunoSEQ multiplex PCR. Of under 400,000 clones listed, roughly 90% are singletons. The sequenced sample was peripheral blood. Receptors were obtained from a man in his late teens or twenties with active or convalescent COVID-19.

The V call is TRBV19, the J call TRBJ1-1, with D hard to call. The V end lost 1 base, the J end lost 4 bases, and 4 bases lay between the germline ends. Germline CDR1 and CDR2: LNHDA and SQIVND (reference sequence). This CDR3 is built from 12 residues. The CDR3 loop is CASSIAGTEAFF. The CDR3 DNA is TGTGCCAGTAGTATAGCCGGCACTGAAGCTTTCTTT.

This sequence joins TRBV12-5 and TRBJ2-3; 9 nucleotides line up with TRBD1. The germline gives CDR1 LGHNT, CDR2 FRNRAP. Trimming took 6 bases from V and 3 from J; bases not matched to a gene: 10. The CDR3 runs 16 residues. CDR3 in amino acids: CASGPSRDRVTDTQYF. The CDR3 DNA sequence: TGTGCTAGTGGACCAAGCCGGGACAGGGTGACAGATACGCAGTATTTT.

DNA of the CDR3: TGTGCCAGCAGTTCAATAAACTTAAACTATGGCTACACCTTC. Protein sequence: CASSSINLNYGYTF. The chain uses TRBV27 and TRBJ1-2, with D uncertain. The CDR3 consists of 14 residues. Trimming cost V 4 bases and J 2 bases, with 11 bases left between them. Germline CDR1 reads MNHEY; CDR2 reads SMNVEV (reference sequence).

The chain carries TRBV3-1 (or the pseudogene TRBV3-2) and TRBJ2-1; TRBD2 is a possible D gene (6 bases). V lost 1 base, J lost 0 bases, and 10 bases lay in between. The germline V gene has CDR1 LGHDT and CDR2 YNNKEL (reference sequence). This CDR3 is 16 amino acids long. The CDR3 DNA reads as TGTGCCAGCAGCCAAGTTTGGCGGGGCTCCTACAATGAGCAGTTCTTC. Encoded protein: CASSQVWRGSYNEQFF.

The chain employs TRBV6-5 and TRBJ1-2; weak D call: TRBD1 (5 bases). Trimming left V 11 bases short and J 2 bases short, with 18 bases between. Germline V lookup: CDR1 MNHEY, CDR2 SVGAGI. CDR3 length: 14 amino acids. CDR3 bases: TGTGCCGCCATGGGGCAGTCCTCAAACTATGGCTACACCTTC. Residues: CAAMGQSSNYGYTF.

The rearrangement joins TRBV10-3 to TRBJ1-1; maybe TRBD1 (5 bases). Looked up from germline, CDR1 is ENHRY and CDR2 is SYGVKD. V lost 6 bases, J lost 4 bases, and 12 bases lay in between. CDR3 length: 13 residues. The CDR3 DNA is TGTGCCATCAGACGGGGGGAGGGCACTGAAGCTTTCTTT. It codes for CAIRRGEGTEAFF.

The CDR3 nucleotides are TGTGCCAGCACCCATCGGGGGGTCAACACCGGGGAGCTGTTTTTT. Residues: CASTHRGVNTGELFF. This rearrangement joins TRBV3-1 (or the pseudogene TRBV3-2) to TRBJ2-2, with 7 bases aligning to TRBD2. CDR1 is LGHDT and CDR2 is YNNKEL in the germline V gene (reference sequence). The CDR3 contains 15 residues. Trimming took 7 bases from V and 2 from J; bases not matched to a gene: 7.

This rearrangement joins TRBV19 to TRBJ1-1; D is perhaps TRBD1 (5 bases). The germline V gene has CDR1 LNHDA and CDR2 SQIVND (reference sequence). The CDR3 loop spans 13 amino acids. The V gene lost 6 bases and the J gene lost 0 bases, with 8 bases spanning the gap. DNA of the CDR3: TGTGCCAGTAGCAACAGGATGAACACTGAAGCTTTCTTT. Its translation: CASSNRMNTEAFF.

This chain uses TRBV2 with TRBJ2-7; a possible D gene is TRBD1 (6 bases). CDR3 length equals 14 residues. Germline V gives CDR1 SNHLY, CDR2 FYNNEI. Trimming shortened V by 8 bases and J by 1 base, and 15 bases separated the two germline ends. The CDR3 loop is CASESRGHSYEQYF. The CDR3 nucleotides are TGTGCCAGCGAAAGCAGGGGACATTCCTACGAGCAGTACTTC. The full variable domain, in which reference TRBV2 and TRBJ2-7 provide the parts outside the CDR3, is EPEVTQTPSHQVTQMGQEVILRCVPISNHLYFYWYRQILGQKVEFLVSFYNNEISEKSEIFDDQFSVERPDGSNFTLKIRSTKLEDSAMYFCASESRGHSYEQYFGPGTRLTVT.

This chain connects TRBV5-1 to TRBJ2-3; TRBD2 matches at 7 bases. The CDR3 runs 14 residues. Per the germline V gene, CDR1 is SGHRS and CDR2 is YFSETQ. Germline trimming cut 6 bases from V and 0 bases from J; bases unmatched to any gene: 4. CDR3 region: CASNSGESTDTQYF. The CDR3 DNA is TGCGCCAGCAACAGCGGGGAAAGCACAGATACGCAGTATTTT.

This clone was seen a few times. The V and J genes are TRBV4-3 and TRBJ1-2; D unclear. Trimming cost V 0 bases and J 4 bases, with 12 bases left between them. CDR1 is LGHNA, CDR2 YSLEER, per germline. This CDR3 is 15 amino acids long. CDR3 protein: CASSQDSTAGYGYTF. CDR3 nucleotide sequence: TGCGCCAGCAGCCAAGATTCAACCGCGGGCTATGGCTACACCTTC.

This clone was seen just once. The chain links TRBV6-5 to TRBJ1-5, with D perhaps TRBD1 (5 bases). The CDR3 spans 13 residues. Per germline, CDR1 MNHEY and CDR2 SVGAGI. V lost 10 bases and J lost 2, with 12 bases in between. CDR3 region: CAILSGGNQPQHF. DNA of the CDR3: TGTGCCATTCTATCGGGGGGCAATCAGCCCCAGCATTTT.

The chain has TRBV4-3 and TRBJ2-7; 8 bases agree with TRBD1. CDR1 and CDR2 from the germline V gene are LGHNA and YSLEER. V trimming: 0 bases; J trimming: 3 bases; junction bases outside the gene matches: 7. The CDR3 contains 16 residues. The CDR3 reads CASSQEGTGSVYEQYF. The CDR3 nucleotides read TGCGCCAGCAGCCAAGAAGGGACAGGCAGTGTCTACGAGCAGTACTTC.

The chain uses TRBV10-3 and TRBJ1-4; TRBD1 matches at 10 bases. In germline, CDR1 is ENHRY, CDR2 SYGVKD. Germline trimming cut 2 bases from V and 3 bases from J; bases unmatched to any gene: 9. The CDR3 totals 18 residues. The CDR3 is CAISEGQGGSWANEKLFF. The CDR3 region has the DNA TGTGCCATCAGTGAGGGACAGGGGGGATCGTGGGCTAATGAAAAACTGTTTTTT.